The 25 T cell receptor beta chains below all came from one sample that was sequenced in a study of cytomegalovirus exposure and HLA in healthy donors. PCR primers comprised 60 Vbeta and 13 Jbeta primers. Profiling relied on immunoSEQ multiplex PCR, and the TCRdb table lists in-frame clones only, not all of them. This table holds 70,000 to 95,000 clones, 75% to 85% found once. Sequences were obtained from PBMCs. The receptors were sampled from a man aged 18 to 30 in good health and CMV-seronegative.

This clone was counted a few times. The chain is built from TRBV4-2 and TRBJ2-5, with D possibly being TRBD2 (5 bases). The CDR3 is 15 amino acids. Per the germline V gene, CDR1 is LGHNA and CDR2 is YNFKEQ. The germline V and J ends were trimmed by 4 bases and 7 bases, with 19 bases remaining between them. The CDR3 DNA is TGTGCCAGCAGCCTGCCGGGAACCGACTCGGGGACCCAGTACTTC. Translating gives CASSLPGTDSGTQYF.

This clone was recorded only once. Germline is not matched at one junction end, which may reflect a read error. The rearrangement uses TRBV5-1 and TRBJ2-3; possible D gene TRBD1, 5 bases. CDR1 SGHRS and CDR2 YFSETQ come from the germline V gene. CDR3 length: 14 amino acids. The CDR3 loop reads CASSLGDSTVTQYF. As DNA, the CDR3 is TGCGCCAGCAGCTTGGGTGACAGCACAGTTACGCAGTATTTT. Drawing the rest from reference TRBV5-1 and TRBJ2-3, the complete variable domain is KAGVTQTPRYLIKTRGQQVTLSCSPISGHRSVSWYQQTPGQGLQFLFEYFSETQRNKGNFPGRFSGRQFSNSRSEMNVSTLELGDSALYLCASSLGDSTVTQYFGPGTRLTVL.

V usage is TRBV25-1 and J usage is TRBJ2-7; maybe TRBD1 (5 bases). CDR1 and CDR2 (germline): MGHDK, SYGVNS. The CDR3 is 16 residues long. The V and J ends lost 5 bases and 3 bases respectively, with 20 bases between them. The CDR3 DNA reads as TGTGCCAGCAGTTCGACGTGGCAGGGCAGTTTCTACGAGCAGTACTTC. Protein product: CASSSTWQGSFYEQYF.

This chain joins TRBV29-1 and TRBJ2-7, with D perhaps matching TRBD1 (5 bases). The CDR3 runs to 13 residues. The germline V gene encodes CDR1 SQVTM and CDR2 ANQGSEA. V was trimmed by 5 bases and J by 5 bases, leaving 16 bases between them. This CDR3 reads CSVQEPYRNEQYF. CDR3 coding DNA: TGCAGCGTTCAGGAACCTTACAGGAACGAGCAGTACTTC.

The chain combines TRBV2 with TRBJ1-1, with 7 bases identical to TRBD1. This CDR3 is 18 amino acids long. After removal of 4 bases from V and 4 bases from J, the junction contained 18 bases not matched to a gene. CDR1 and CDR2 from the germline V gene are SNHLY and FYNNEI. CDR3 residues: CASSGDPDRVGVGTEAFF. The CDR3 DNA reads TGTGCCAGCAGTGGAGATCCCGACAGGGTGGGGGTAGGCACTGAAGCTTTCTTT.

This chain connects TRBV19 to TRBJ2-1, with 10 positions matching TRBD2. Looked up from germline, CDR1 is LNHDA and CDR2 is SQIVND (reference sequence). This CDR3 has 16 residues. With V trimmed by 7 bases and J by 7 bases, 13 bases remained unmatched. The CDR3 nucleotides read TGTGCCAGTATACGGGTTAGCGGGGGGCCTAGGAATGAGCAGTTCTTC. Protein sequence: CASIRVSGGPRNEQFF.

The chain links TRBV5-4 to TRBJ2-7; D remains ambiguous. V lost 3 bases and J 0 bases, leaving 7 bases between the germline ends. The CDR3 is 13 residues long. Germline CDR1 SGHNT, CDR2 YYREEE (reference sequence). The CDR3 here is CASSSQASYEQYF. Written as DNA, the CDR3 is TGTGCCAGCAGCTCCCAGGCCTCCTACGAGCAGTACTTC.

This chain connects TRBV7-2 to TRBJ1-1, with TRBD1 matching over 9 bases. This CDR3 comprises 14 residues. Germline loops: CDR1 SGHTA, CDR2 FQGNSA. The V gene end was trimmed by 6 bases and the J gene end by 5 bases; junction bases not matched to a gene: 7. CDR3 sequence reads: CASSLDRGATEAFF. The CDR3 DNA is TGTGCCAGCAGTCTCGACAGGGGGGCAACTGAAGCTTTCTTT.

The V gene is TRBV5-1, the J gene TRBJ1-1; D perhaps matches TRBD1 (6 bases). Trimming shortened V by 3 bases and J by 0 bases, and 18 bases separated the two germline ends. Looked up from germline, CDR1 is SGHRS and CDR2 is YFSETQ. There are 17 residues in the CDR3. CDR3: CASSSLKTGSMNTEAFF. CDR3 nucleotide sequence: TGCGCCAGCAGCTCGCTTAAAACAGGGTCCATGAACACTGAAGCTTTCTTT. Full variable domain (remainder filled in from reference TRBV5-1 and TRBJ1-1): KAGVTQTPRYLIKTRGQQVTLSCSPISGHRSVSWYQQTPGQGLQFLFEYFSETQRNKGNFPGRFSGRQFSNSRSEMNVSTLELGDSALYLCASSSLKTGSMNTEAFFGQGTRLTVV.

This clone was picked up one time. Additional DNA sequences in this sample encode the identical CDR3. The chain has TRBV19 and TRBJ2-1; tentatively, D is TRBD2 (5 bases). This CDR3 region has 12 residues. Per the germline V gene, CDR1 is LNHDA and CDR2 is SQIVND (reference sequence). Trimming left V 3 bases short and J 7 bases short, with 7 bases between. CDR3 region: CASSIGGNEQFF. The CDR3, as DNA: TGTGCCAGTAGTATTGGCGGGAATGAGCAGTTCTTC.

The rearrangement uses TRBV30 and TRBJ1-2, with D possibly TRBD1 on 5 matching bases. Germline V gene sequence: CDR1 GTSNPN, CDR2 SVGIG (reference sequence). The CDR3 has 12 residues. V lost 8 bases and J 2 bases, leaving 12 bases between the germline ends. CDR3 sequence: CALEPGNYGYTF. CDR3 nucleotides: TGTGCCCTGGAGCCAGGGAACTATGGCTACACCTTC.

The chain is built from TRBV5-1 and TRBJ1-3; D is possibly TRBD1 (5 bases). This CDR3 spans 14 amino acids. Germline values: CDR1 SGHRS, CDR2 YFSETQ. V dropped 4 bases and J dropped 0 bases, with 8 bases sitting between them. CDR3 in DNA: TGCGCCAGCAGCCCAGGGAACTCTGGAAACACCATATATTTT. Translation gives CASSPGNSGNTIYF.

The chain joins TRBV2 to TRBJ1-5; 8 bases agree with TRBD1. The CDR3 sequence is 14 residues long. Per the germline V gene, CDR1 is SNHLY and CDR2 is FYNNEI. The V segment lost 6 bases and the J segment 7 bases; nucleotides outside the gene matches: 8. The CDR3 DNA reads TGTGCCAGCAGACCCACAGGGGGTGCGCAGCCCCAGCATTTT. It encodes CASRPTGGAQPQHF.

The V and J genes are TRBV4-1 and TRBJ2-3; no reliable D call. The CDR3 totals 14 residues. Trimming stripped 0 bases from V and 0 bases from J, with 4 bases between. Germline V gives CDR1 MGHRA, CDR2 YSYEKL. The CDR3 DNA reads TGCGCCAGCAGCCAAGACAGGAGCACAGATACGCAGTATTTT. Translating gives CASSQDRSTDTQYF.

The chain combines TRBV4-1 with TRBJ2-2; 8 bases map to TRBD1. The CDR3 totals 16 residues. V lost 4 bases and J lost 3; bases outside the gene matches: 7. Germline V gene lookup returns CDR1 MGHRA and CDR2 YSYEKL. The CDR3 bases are TGCGCCAGCAGCCTCCGGACAGGGATCGACACCGGGGAGCTGTTTTTT. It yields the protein CASSLRTGIDTGELFF.

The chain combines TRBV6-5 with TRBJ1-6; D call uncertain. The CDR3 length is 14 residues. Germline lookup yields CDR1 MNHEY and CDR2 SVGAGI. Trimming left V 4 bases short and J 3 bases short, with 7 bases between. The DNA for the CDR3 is TGTGCCAGCAGTTCCGACAACTATAATTCACCCCTCCACTTT. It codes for CASSSDNYNSPLHF.

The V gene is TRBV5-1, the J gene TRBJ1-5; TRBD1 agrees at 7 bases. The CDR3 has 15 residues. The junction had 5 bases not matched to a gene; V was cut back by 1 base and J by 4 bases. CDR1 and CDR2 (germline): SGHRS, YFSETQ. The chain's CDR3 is CASSLMGTENQPQHF. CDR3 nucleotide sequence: TGCGCCAGCAGCTTGATGGGGACAGAAAATCAGCCCCAGCATTTT.

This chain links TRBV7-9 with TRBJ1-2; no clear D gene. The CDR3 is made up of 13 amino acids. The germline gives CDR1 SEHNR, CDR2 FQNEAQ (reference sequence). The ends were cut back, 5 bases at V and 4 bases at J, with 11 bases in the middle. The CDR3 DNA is TGTGCCAGCAGCCCTCGACTGGCCTATGGCTACACCTTC. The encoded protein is CASSPRLAYGYTF. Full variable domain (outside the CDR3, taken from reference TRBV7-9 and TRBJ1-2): DTGVSQNPRHKITKRGQNVTFRCDPISEHNRLYWYRQTLGQGPEFLTYFQNEAQLEKSRLLSDRFSAERPKGSFSTLEIQRTEQGDSAMYLCASSPRLAYGYTFGSGTRLTVV.

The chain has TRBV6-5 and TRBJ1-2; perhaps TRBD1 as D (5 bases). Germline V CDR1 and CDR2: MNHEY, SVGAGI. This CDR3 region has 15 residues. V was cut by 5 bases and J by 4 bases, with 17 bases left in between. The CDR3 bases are TGTGCCAGCAGTCCCCCAGGGCTTAGGGGCTATGGCTACACCTTC. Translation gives CASSPPGLRGYGYTF.

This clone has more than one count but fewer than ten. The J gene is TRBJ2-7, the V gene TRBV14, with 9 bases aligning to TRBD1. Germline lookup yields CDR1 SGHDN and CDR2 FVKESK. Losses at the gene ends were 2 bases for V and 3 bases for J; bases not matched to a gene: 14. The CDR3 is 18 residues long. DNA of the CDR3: TGTGCCAGCAGCCAATCTCAAATTCCCGGACAGGGGCTCTACGAGCAGTACTTC. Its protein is CASSQSQIPGQGLYEQYF.

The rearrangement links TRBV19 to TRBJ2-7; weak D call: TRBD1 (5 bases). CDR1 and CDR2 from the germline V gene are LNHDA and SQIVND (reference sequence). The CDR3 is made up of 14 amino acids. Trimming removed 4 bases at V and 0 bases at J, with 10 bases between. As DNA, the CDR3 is TGTGCCAGTAGTACAGCAGGGTTCTCCTACGAGCAGTACTTC. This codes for CASSTAGFSYEQYF.

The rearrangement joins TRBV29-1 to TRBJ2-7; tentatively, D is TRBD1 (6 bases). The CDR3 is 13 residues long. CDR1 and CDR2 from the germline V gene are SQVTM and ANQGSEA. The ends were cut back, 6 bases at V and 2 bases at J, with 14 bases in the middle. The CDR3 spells CSVGQPPTYEQYF. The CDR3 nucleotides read TGCAGCGTCGGACAGCCACCTACCTACGAGCAGTACTTC.

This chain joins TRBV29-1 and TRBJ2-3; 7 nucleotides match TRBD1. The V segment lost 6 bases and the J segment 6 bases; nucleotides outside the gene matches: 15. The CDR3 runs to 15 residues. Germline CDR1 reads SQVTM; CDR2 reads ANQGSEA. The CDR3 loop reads CSVGPQGTVFDTQYF. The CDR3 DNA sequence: TGCAGCGTGGGCCCACAGGGGACCGTGTTCGATACGCAGTATTTT.

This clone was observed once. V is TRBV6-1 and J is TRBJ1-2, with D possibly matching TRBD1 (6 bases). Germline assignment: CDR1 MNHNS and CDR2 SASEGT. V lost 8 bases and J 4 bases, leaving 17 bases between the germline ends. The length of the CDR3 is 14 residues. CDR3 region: CASLPQQGPYGYTF. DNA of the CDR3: TGTGCCAGCCTCCCCCAACAGGGCCCCTATGGCTACACCTTC.

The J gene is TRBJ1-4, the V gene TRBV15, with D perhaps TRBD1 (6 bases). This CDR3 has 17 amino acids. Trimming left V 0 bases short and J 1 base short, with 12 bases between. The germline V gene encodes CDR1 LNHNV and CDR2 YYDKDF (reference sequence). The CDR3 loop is CATSRDLGGLTNEKLFF. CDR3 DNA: TGTGCCACCAGCAGAGATCTAGGGGGTTTAACTAATGAAAAACTGTTTTTT. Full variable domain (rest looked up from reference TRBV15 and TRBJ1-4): DAMVIQNPRYQVTQFGKPVTLSCSQTLNHNVMYWYQQKSSQAPKLLFHYYDKDFNNEADTPDNFQSRRPNTSFCFLDIRSPGLGDTAMYLCATSRDLGGLTNEKLFFGSGTQLSVL.